This TCR beta chain was recorded in a study of T cell repertoires in cytomegalovirus infection. This clonotype has a count of ten or more. One entry per CDR3 protein, called by TCRdb with MiXCR from the reads. The sample has a few hundred thousand distinct CDR3 sequences, roughly 13% seen once. This CDR3 contains 13 residues. Germline CDR1 is DFQATT and CDR2 is SNEGSKA (reference sequence). V trimming: 6 bases; J trimming: 4 bases; junction bases outside the gene matches: 9. V gene TRBV20-1 combines with J gene TRBJ2-7; 7 bases are shared with TRBD2. The receptor was isolated from a human donor in good health (CMV status not recorded). Some clones in this sample may be carry-over from other donors' samples. Sequenced: PBMCs. The CDR3 nucleotides are TGCAGTGCCCGGGCGGTGGGAGGGTACGAGCAGTACTTC. As protein: CSARAVGGYEQYF.